These 32 T cell receptor beta chains were all obtained from the same sample, sequenced in a study of shared clonotypes between healthy human individuals. This table comes from immunoSEQ multiplex PCR, and its TCRdb copy is limited to in-frame clones, with some not included. The sample consists of about 530,000 clones, about 96% of them appearing once. The sample was naive CD4+ T cells sorted from blood. Stated subset: CD45RA+ positively selected. These receptors came from a woman in her 30s in good health.

This clone has only one observation. The chain couples TRBV7-8 to TRBJ1-1; no clear D. The V and J ends lost 5 bases and 3 bases respectively, with 19 bases between them. The CDR3 has 16 amino acids. The V gene's germline CDR1 is SGHVS and CDR2 FQNEAQ. This chain's CDR3 is CASSPRPALGYTEAFF. The CDR3 DNA reads TGTGCCAGCAGCCCAAGACCCGCCCTAGGGTACACTGAAGCTTTCTTT.

The rearrangement links TRBV27 to TRBJ2-7; D perhaps matches TRBD1 (7 bases). V was cut by 5 bases and J by 2 bases, with 16 bases left in between. CDR1 is MNHEY and CDR2 is SMNVEV in the germline V gene (reference sequence). CDR3 length equals 15 residues. CDR3 nucleotides: TGTGCCAGCAGTCCGCGGGACAGCCGGACCTACGAGCAGTACTTC. Amino acids: CASSPRDSRTYEQYF.

The gene calls are TRBV10-3 and TRBJ2-7; 9 bases align to TRBD1. The CDR3 contains 14 residues. Trimming at V came to 5 bases and at J to 6 bases, leaving 8 bases not matched to a gene. From germline, CDR1 is ENHRY and CDR2 SYGVKD. This CDR3 reads CAISTGTGLGEQYF. The CDR3, as DNA: TGTGCCATCAGTACCGGGACAGGGTTGGGCGAGCAGTACTTC.

J is TRBJ1-5 and V is TRBV6-9; D gene uncertain. This CDR3 spans 14 amino acids. CDR1 is MNHGY and CDR2 is SVAAGI in the germline V gene. Deletions cut 7 bases from V and 2 bases from J, with 12 bases between. The CDR3 loop is CASTRTAGNQPQHF. CDR3 nucleotides: TGTGCCAGCACGCGCACGGCAGGCAATCAGCCCCAGCATTTT.

The chain recombines TRBV27 with TRBJ2-7; 9 nucleotides match TRBD2. The CDR3 covers 14 residues. V was clipped by 5 bases and J by 2 bases; unmatched bases: 4. CDR1 MNHEY and CDR2 SMNVEV come from the germline V gene (reference sequence). The CDR3 DNA reads TGTGCCAGCAGTCGCCTAGCGGGGCCCTACGAGCAGTACTTC. The encoded protein is CASSRLAGPYEQYF.

The CDR3 DNA follows: TGTGCCACCAGCAGGGGACACCTGTCAAGCAATCAGCCCCAGCATTTT. Translated, it gives CATSRGHLSSNQPQHF. J is TRBJ1-5 and V is TRBV15; D is perhaps TRBD1 (6 bases). The germline V and J ends were trimmed by 3 bases and 1 base, with 13 bases remaining between them. Looked up from germline, CDR1 is LNHNV and CDR2 is YYDKDF (reference sequence). The CDR3 extends over 16 amino acids.

Here the CDR3 reads CASRLAGGQPYEQYF. Written as DNA, the CDR3 is TGTGCCAGCAGACTAGCGGGAGGGCAACCCTACGAGCAGTACTTC. The gene calls are TRBV28 and TRBJ2-7; 13 nucleotides align to TRBD2. The CDR3 runs 15 residues. J gave up 2 bases and V 6 bases, and 4 bases lay outside the gene matches. CDR1 and CDR2 (germline): MDHEN, SYDVKM.

The V and J genes are TRBV11-1 and TRBJ1-2, with D maybe TRBD1 (5 bases). CDR1 SGHAT and CDR2 FQDESV come from the germline V gene (reference sequence). Deletions cut 5 bases from V and 2 bases from J, with 9 bases between. The CDR3 spans 13 residues. The CDR3 here is CASSMGRNYGYTF. DNA of the CDR3: TGTGCCAGCAGCATGGGACGGAACTATGGCTACACCTTC.

The chain joins TRBV7-9 to TRBJ1-4, with D hard to call. The CDR3 is 17 amino acids. CDR1 is SEHNR, CDR2 FQNEAQ, per germline (reference sequence). V lost 1 base to trimming and J lost 5 bases, with 17 bases between them. The CDR3 nucleotides read TGTGCCAGCAGCTTAGTCGGTTTCTCCGGAAAAAATGAAAAACTGTTTTTT. It specifies CASSLVGFSGKNEKLFF.

The gene calls are TRBV4-1 and TRBJ2-5, with TRBD2 matching 12 bases. V lost 5 bases and J lost 2; bases outside the gene matches: 6. The V gene's germline CDR1 is MGHRA and CDR2 YSYEKL. The CDR3 is 16 residues long. The CDR3 nucleotides read TGCGCCAGCAGCTACACCGGGACTAGCGGGCAAGAGACCCAGTACTTC. It specifies CASSYTGTSGQETQYF.

V usage is TRBV10-2 and J usage is TRBJ1-2; D unclear. Germline CDR1 and CDR2: WSHSY and SAAADI. The CDR3 spans 14 residues. V was pared by 7 bases and J by 3 bases, with 15 bases between. CDR3 coding DNA: TGCGCCAGCACCCCTGTAGCGGACTACTATGGCTACACCTTC. Translation gives CASTPVADYYGYTF.

Concerning this clone itself: A junction boundary mismatches the germline segment, possibly from a read error. The chain links TRBV5-6 to TRBJ2-1; a possible D gene is TRBD1 (6 bases). Germline V lookup: CDR1 SGHDT, CDR2 YYEEEE. The CDR3 sequence is 11 residues long. The CDR3 bases are TGTGCCAGCAGCTTCAAGGGGGTCGGAATCTTC. This sequence encodes CASSFKGVGIF.

The V gene is TRBV5-6, the J gene TRBJ2-3; TRBD2 might be the D (7 bases). Germline CDR1 is SGHDT and CDR2 is YYEEEE. This CDR3 spans 14 amino acids. V was cut by 2 bases and J by 5 bases, with 12 bases left in between. Written as DNA, the CDR3 is TGTGCCAGCAGCTTTCGGGGGGCCGGAGATACGCAGTATTTT. Translation: CASSFRGAGDTQYF.

The gene calls are TRBV2 and TRBJ1-6; D not certain. Germline CDR1 is SNHLY and CDR2 is FYNNEI. The V end lost 1 base, the J end lost 7 bases, and 8 bases lay between the germline ends. The CDR3 runs 14 residues. The CDR3 sequence: CASSEERANSPLHF. The CDR3 DNA is TGTGCCAGCAGTGAAGAGCGAGCGAATTCACCCCTCCACTTT.

This rearrangement joins TRBV28 to TRBJ2-7; 10 positions match TRBD2. This CDR3 has 14 amino acids. V dropped 5 bases and J dropped 4; count of bases not matched to a gene: 5. Germline V CDR1 and CDR2: MDHEN, SYDVKM. The CDR3 DNA sequence: TGTGCCAGCAGTGCTAGCGGGAGCGATTACGAGCAGTACTTC. Protein product: CASSASGSDYEQYF.

V usage is TRBV6-5 and J usage is TRBJ2-7; D perhaps matches TRBD1 (6 bases). The CDR3 spans 13 residues. V was shortened by 8 bases and J by 0 bases, with 11 bases between the two germline ends. From germline, CDR1 is MNHEY and CDR2 SVGAGI. Here the CDR3 DNA reads TGTGCCAGCTCCAGGGGCCTCTCCTACGAGCAGTACTTC. Encoded protein: CASSRGLSYEQYF.

V and J are TRBV2 and TRBJ2-7, with TRBD1 matching 9 bases. Per germline, CDR1 SNHLY and CDR2 FYNNEI. The CDR3 totals 13 residues. J was trimmed by 3 bases and V by 6 bases; bases with no gene match: 3. CDR3 nucleotide sequence: TGTGCCAGCAGCCCGGACAGGGGCTACGAGCAGTACTTC. Its translation: CASSPDRGYEQYF.

V is TRBV7-9 and J is TRBJ2-5; TRBD1 agrees at 8 bases. Germline lookup yields CDR1 SEHNR and CDR2 FQNEAQ (reference sequence). Losses at the gene ends were 5 bases for V and 4 bases for J; bases not matched to a gene: 6. This CDR3 is 14 amino acids long. CDR3 in DNA: TGTGCCAGCAGCACAACAGGGGGGATAGAGACCCAGTACTTC. Translated: CASSTTGGIETQYF.

This clone was recorded only once. The chain employs TRBV5-1 and TRBJ2-5, with 9 bases aligning to TRBD1. V shed 4 bases and J 2 bases; nucleotides not matched to a gene: 6. The CDR3 is 15 residues long. Germline V gene data show CDR1 as SGHRS and CDR2 as YFSETQ. The CDR3 DNA is TGCGCCAGCAGCGCGACAGGGGGAGTTCAAGAGACCCAGTACTTC. As protein: CASSATGGVQETQYF. The variable domain in full, with the rest retrieved from reference TRBV5-1 and TRBJ2-5, is KAGVTQTPRYLIKTRGQQVTLSCSPISGHRSVSWYQQTPGQGLQFLFEYFSETQRNKGNFPGRFSGRQFSNSRSEMNVSTLELGDSALYLCASSATGGVQETQYFGPGTRLLVL.

The V call is TRBV5-4, the J call TRBJ2-7; TRBD1 matches 8 bases. CDR1 SGHNT and CDR2 YYREEE come from the germline V gene (reference sequence). The CDR3 totals 16 residues. After removal of 3 bases from V and 1 base from J, the junction contained 9 bases not matched to a gene. CDR3 bases: TGTGCCAGCAGCTCGGGACAGGTCCAACTATCCTACGAGCAGTACTTC. Translated: CASSSGQVQLSYEQYF.

This sequence joins TRBV19 and TRBJ1-2; possibly TRBD1 for D (6 bases). Germline lookup yields CDR1 LNHDA and CDR2 SQIVND (reference sequence). The CDR3 extends over 15 amino acids. Trimming removed 6 bases from V and 1 base from J, with 15 bases in between. The CDR3 nucleotides read TGTGCCAGTAGCCTCCGACAGGTTGTTAACTATGGCTACACCTTC. Encoded protein: CASSLRQVVNYGYTF.

As DNA, the CDR3 is TGTGCCAGCAGCAAAGATGAAAGGACAGGGTCCTACGAGCAGTACTTC. As protein: CASSKDERTGSYEQYF. The chain combines TRBV21-1 with TRBJ2-7; the listed D gene, TRBD1, was not tested against the DNA. TRBV21-1 is shown as a pseudogene. The CDR3 has 16 amino acids.

This chain connects TRBV28 to TRBJ1-2; D is ambiguous. V was trimmed by 1 base and J by 0 bases, leaving 6 bases between them. The CDR3 has 14 residues. CDR1 is MDHEN and CDR2 is SYDVKM in the germline V gene. Written as DNA, the CDR3 is TGTGCCAGCAGTTTATTGATGTCTAACTATGGCTACACCTTC. Amino acid sequence: CASSLLMSNYGYTF.

The chain links TRBV7-6 to TRBJ1-5; D may be TRBD1 (5 bases). This CDR3 spans 15 amino acids. The germline CDR1 and CDR2 sequences are SGHVS and FNYEAQ. Trimming stripped 6 bases from V and 7 bases from J, with 19 bases between. The CDR3 sequence is CASSLDQGWGQPQHF. The CDR3 region has the DNA TGTGCCAGCAGTCTGGACCAAGGGTGGGGCCAGCCCCAGCATTTT.

The rearrangement uses TRBV5-4 and TRBJ1-2; TRBD1 agrees at 10 bases. This CDR3 spans 14 amino acids. Germline values: CDR1 SGHNT, CDR2 YYREEE (reference sequence). V gave up 4 bases and J gave up 7 bases; unmatched junction bases: 7. The CDR3 DNA reads as TGTGCCAGCAGCCCATGGACAGGGGGTGGTGGCTACACCTTC. It yields the protein CASSPWTGGGGYTF.

This chain joins TRBV7-9 and TRBJ2-5; TRBD2 might be the D (6 bases). The DNA end is a closer match to TRBJ2-7, so the J assignment may be wrong. This CDR3 comprises 15 residues. Germline V CDR1 and CDR2: SEHNR, FQNEAQ (reference sequence). CDR3 DNA sequence: TGTGCCAGCAGCTTCTCGGGGGATATCTCCTACGAGCAGTACTTC. Its translation is CASSFSGDISYEQYF.

V is TRBV18 and J is TRBJ2-1; D may be TRBD2 (6 bases). This CDR3 contains 15 residues. Germline CDR1 reads KGHSH; CDR2 reads LQKENI. The V end was cut by 0 bases, the J end by 7 bases, with 13 bases between. CDR3 residues: CASSPPRGLANEQFF. The CDR3 DNA sequence: TGTGCCAGCTCACCACCGAGGGGTCTAGCGAATGAGCAGTTCTTC.

CDR3 in DNA: TGTGCCATCCTGCCTGGGGGGGGATCAGATACGCAGTATTTT. This codes for CAILPGGGSDTQYF. V gene TRBV28 combines with J gene TRBJ2-3; 7 positions agree with TRBD2. The CDR3 totals 14 residues. The germline gives CDR1 MDHEN, CDR2 SYDVKM. The ends lost 10 bases at V and 4 bases at J; junction bases unmatched: 11.

The chain combines TRBV10-1 with TRBJ1-2; D ambiguous. V was cut by 6 bases and J by 6 bases, with 14 bases left in between. CDR3 length: 13 residues. The germline gives CDR1 WNHNN, CDR2 SYGVQD (reference sequence). CDR3 DNA: TGCGCCAGCAGCCCCTCCGGACCGGATGGCTACACCTTC. It codes for CASSPSGPDGYTF.

The V gene is TRBV7-2, the J gene TRBJ2-3; D is possibly TRBD2 (6 bases). V was pared by 5 bases and J by 2 bases, with 14 bases between. The CDR3 runs to 15 residues. Germline V gives CDR1 SGHTA, CDR2 FQGNSA. CDR3 protein: CASSARDLHTDTQYF. In DNA, the CDR3 is TGTGCCAGCAGCGCCCGGGACTTACACACAGATACGCAGTATTTT. Combining the CDR3 with reference TRBV7-2 and TRBJ2-3 gives the whole variable domain GAGVSQSPSNKVTEKGKDVELRCDPISGHTALYWYRQSLGQGLEFLIYFQGNSAPDKSGLPSDRFSAERTGGSVSTLTIQRTQQEDSAVYLCASSARDLHTDTQYFGPGTRLTVL.

This rearrangement joins TRBV6-5 to TRBJ1-4; 10 bases map to TRBD1. J lost 2 bases, V lost 5 bases, and 2 bases had no gene match. The CDR3 has 15 residues. The germline V gene has CDR1 MNHEY and CDR2 SVGAGI. This CDR3 is CASSTDRGTNEKLFF. In DNA form, the CDR3 reads TGTGCCAGCAGTACGGACAGGGGGACTAATGAAAAACTGTTTTTT.

As concerns this clone: An end of the junction differs from the germline gene, which may be a read error. The chain joins TRBV28 to TRBJ2-4; D gene uncertain. This CDR3 has 12 amino acids. Germline V gene lookup returns CDR1 MDHEN and CDR2 SYDVKM. The CDR3 sequence is CASSFILGHADF. In DNA, the CDR3 is TGTGCCAGCAGTTTCATTTTGGGCCATGCGGACTTC.